Listed below are T cell receptor beta chains from one sample, sequenced in a study of blood T cell repertoires in COVID-19. Assay: immunoSEQ multiplex PCR; the TCRdb copy retains only in-frame clones and omits some. The data hold tens of thousands of clones, with 85% to 95% observed a single time. Sequencing input: peripheral blood. The source is a human donor with active COVID-19. The donor label of this sample is uncertain. CDR3s include the opening cysteine and the closing phenylalanine or tryptophan. D genes are given only for firm matches. Rows give clone size only sometimes, using once, few, many, or a class for an expanded clone.

j_gene | v_gene | d_gene | abundance | CDR3nt | CDR3aa
TRBJ2-7 | TRBV11-2 | TRBD2 | NA | TGTGCCAGCAGCTTAGATGTGCTAGCGGGGCATACGTACGAGCAGTACTTC | CASSLDVLAGHTYEQYF
TRBJ1-1 | TRBV4-2 | TRBD1 | once | TGTGCCAGCAGCCAAGATCCCGGACAGGGGGACACTGAAGCTTTCTTT | CASSQDPGQGDTEAFF
TRBJ1-1 | TRBV11-3 | NA | once | TGTGCCAGCAGCCCTGGGGCGGACACTGAAGCTTTCTTT | CASSPGADTEAFF
TRBJ1-1 | TRBV6-5 | NA | NA | TGTGCCAGCAGTTACAACGGGGGCACTGAAGCTTTCTTT | CASSYNGGTEAFF
TRBJ2-5 | TRBV5-1 | TRBD2 | NA | TGCGCCAGCAGCAGTCGACTAGCGGGGGGACTACTCCAAGAGACCCAGTACTTC | CASSSRLAGGLLQETQYF
TRBJ2-7 | TRBV11-3 | NA | NA | TGTGCCAGCAGCTTAGCGTTGGGGCCTTCCTACGAGCAGTACTTC | CASSLALGPSYEQYF
TRBJ2-3 | TRBV29-1 | NA | NA | TGCAGCGTTACACTCGGGGATACGCAGTATTTT | CSVTLGDTQYF
TRBJ1-2 | TRBV11-3 | TRBD1 | once | TGTGCCAGCAGCCGCAGGGGGCCCGGGACAGGGAGGCCTAACTATGGCTACACCTTC | CASSRRGPGTGRPNYGYTF
TRBJ1-5 | TRBV5-4 | NA | once | TGTGCCAGCAGCTTTCTAGGGGGCAATCAGCCCCAGCATTTT | CASSFLGGNQPQHF
TRBJ1-6 | TRBV13 | TRBD1 | once | TGTGCCAGCAGGTCGCTCCGACAGGGCTCACCCCTCCACTTT | CASRSLRQGSPLHF
TRBJ1-6 | TRBV5-3 | NA | NA | TGTGCCAGAATTTCTCCGAGGGCCTCTAGCTCCTATAATTCACCCCTCCACTTT | CARISPRASSSYNSPLHF
TRBJ1-4 | TRBV7-8 | NA | NA | TGTGCCAGCAGCTTAGCTTCGGGGAGTTCTAATGAAAAACTGTTTTTT | CASSLASGSSNEKLFF
TRBJ2-7 | TRBV7-2 | TRBD1 | NA | TGTGCCAGCAGCTTAGAGGGACAGGGGGCATGGGAGCAGTACTTC | CASSLEGQGAWEQYF
TRBJ1-4 | TRBV20-1 | NA | NA | TGCAGTGCTAGTGGGGCGGACATCCCCTTTTTT | CSASGADIPFF
TRBJ2-1 | TRBV7-2 | TRBD2 | NA | TGTGCCAGCAGCTTGGGGGCTTTAGCGGGGGCTTACAATGAGCAGTTCTTC | CASSLGALAGAYNEQFF
TRBJ1-6 | TRBV7-2 | TRBD1 | NA | TGTGCCAGCAGCCATAAGACAGGGGGCGTCAATTCACCCCTCCACTTT | CASSHKTGGVNSPLHF
TRBJ1-6 | TRBV6-1 | NA | once | TGTGCCAGCAGTGAATATGACCCAACAGGATCACCCCTCCACTTT | CASSEYDPTGSPLHF
TRBJ2-7 | TRBV6-5 | NA | NA | TGTGCCAGCAGTCTCTATCAAACCTACGAGCAGTACTTC | CASSLYQTYEQYF
TRBJ1-2 | TRBV10-3 | TRBD1 | NA | TGTGCCATCAGTGAGACCGGGACAGGAACAAGTGGCTACACCTTC | CAISETGTGTSGYTF
TRBJ2-3 | TRBV5-1 | TRBD2 | NA | TGCGCCAGCAGGGATGTCAAGCGGGAGAGCACAGATACGCAGTATTTT | CASRDVKRESTDTQYF
TRBJ2-1 | TRBV9 | TRBD2 | once | TGTGCCAGCAGCCCCCGGACTAGCTACAATGAGCAGTTCTTC | CASSPRTSYNEQFF
TRBJ2-7 | TRBV6-5 | NA | NA | TGTGCCAGCAGGAAGGGACATTCGACCTACGAGCAGTACTTC | CASRKGHSTYEQYF
TRBJ1-1 | TRBV7-3 | NA | NA | TGTGCCAGCAGCTTAACAGTAGAAAACACTGAAGCTTTCTTT | CASSLTVENTEAFF
TRBJ2-2 | TRBV6-1 | NA | once | TGTGCCAGCAGTGAAGGGGGGCATGTCACCGGGGAGCTGTTTTTT | CASSEGGHVTGELFF
TRBJ2-7 | TRBV11-1 | TRBD1 | NA | TGTGCCAGCGGTGGACAGGGCGACGAGCAGTACTTC | CASGGQGDEQYF
TRBJ2-7 | TRBV5-1 | TRBD1 | once | TGCGCCAGCAGCTTGGATGTGACAGGGTACAACGAGCAGTACTTC | CASSLDVTGYNEQYF
TRBJ1-6 | TRBV13 | TRBD1 | NA | TGTGCCAGCAGCGCCCGGGACAGGGGTTTTTCACCCCTCCACTTT | CASSARDRGFSPLHF
TRBJ1-4 | TRBV5-6 | NA | few | TGTGCCAGCAGCCCCTCGTATAACACTGAAAAACTGTTTTTT | CASSPSYNTEKLFF
TRBJ2-2 | TRBV28 | NA | once | TGTGCCAGCAGAACAGGTGGTAGCCCCCTAAACACCGGGGAGCTGTTTTTT | CASRTGGSPLNTGELFF
TRBJ2-1 | TRBV28 | NA | NA | TGTGCCAGCATAATTTCCGGGACCTACAATGAGCAGTTCTTC | CASIISGTYNEQFF
TRBJ2-2 | TRBV5-1 | NA | few | TGCGCCAGCAGCTTGGTCGGGGGACACACCGGGGAGCTGTTTTTT | CASSLVGGHTGELFF
TRBJ2-5 | TRBV6-5 | NA | NA | TGTGCCAGCAGGGCCCCGCGGGGGCGAGGGGAGACCCAGTACTTC | CASRAPRGRGETQYF
TRBJ1-5 | TRBV5-1 | NA | NA | TGCGCCAGCAGCTTGGCCAAGCTGGACAGAGCTCCCCGCAATCAGCCCCAGCATTTT | CASSLAKLDRAPRNQPQHF
TRBJ1-2 | TRBV28 | NA | few | TGTGCCGCGGCCCAGGGGTTGGGCTATGGCTACACCTTC | CAAAQGLGYGYTF
TRBJ2-5 | TRBV12-3/TRBV12-4 | NA | few | TGTGCCAGCAGCCCCAGGGTAACGAAGACCCAGTACTTC | CASSPRVTKTQYF
TRBJ1-1 | TRBV7-2 | TRBD1 | NA | TGTGCCAGCAGCACCGGACAGGGGGCGAGGGACACTGAAGCTTTCTTT | CASSTGQGARDTEAFF
TRBJ2-3 | TRBV6-4 | TRBD2 | NA | TGTGCCAGCAGCGAAGGGACTAGCGGGGGAACAGATACGCAGTATTTT | CASSEGTSGGTDTQYF
TRBJ2-3 | TRBV5-1 | TRBD2 | NA | TGCGCCAGCAGTTTTGGGCCCTCCGGGACTAGCGGGGGAGGAGATACGCAGTATTTT | CASSFGPSGTSGGGDTQYF
TRBJ1-4 | TRBV9 | NA | NA | TGTGCCAGCAGCGCGGGGGGCGGTATTAATGAAAAACTGTTTTTT | CASSAGGGINEKLFF
TRBJ1-3 | TRBV19 | NA | NA | TGTGCCAGTACCGAAAACAGGGAGCCTGGAAACACCATATATTTT | CASTENREPGNTIYF
TRBJ2-2 | TRBV7-3 | TRBD1 | NA | TGTGCCAGCAGCTTCCGAACAGGGGGGAACACCGGGGAGCTGTTTTTT | CASSFRTGGNTGELFF
TRBJ2-7 | TRBV5-6 | NA | NA | TGTGCCAGCAGCTTGATGAGCAGGTACTACGAGCAGTACTTC | CASSLMSRYYEQYF
TRBJ1-1 | TRBV11-1 | NA | NA | TGTGCCAGCAGCTCGACCCTCACAGGGAAAAACACTGAAGCTTTCTTT | CASSSTLTGKNTEAFF
TRBJ2-7 | TRBV4-3 | TRBD2 | NA | TGCGCCAGCAGCCAATTTAGGGGAGGGCGGTCCACTACCTACGAGCAGTACTTC | CASSQFRGGRSTTYEQYF
TRBJ2-7 | TRBV18 | NA | NA | TGTGCCAGCTTTAAAAAACAGACAGGAGGAGGCTACGAGCAGTACTTC | CASFKKQTGGGYEQYF